This T cell receptor (beta chain) comes out of a study of T cells in Graves' hyperthyroidism and ophthalmopathy. Amplification of TCR beta CDR3 regions was performed using RNA transcripts as template. TCR CDR3 underwent first-round RT-PCR with the HTBI primer set. TCRdb re-called the multiplex PCR reads through MiXCR, storing one row per CDR3 protein. Of some 620,000 distinct CDR3 sequences detected, 15% to 20% appear once; the ten largest clones hold around 3.9%. Many counts were recorded for this clonotype. The target antigen is unknown. Notes on the study in general: Blood also held most thyroid clonotypes expanded beyond 0.001.

Hyperthyroidism was newly diagnosed in patients aged 18 to 65 (duration under 2 months). Lactation, pregnancy, other autoimmune disease or uncontrolled infection led to exclusion of patients. This CDR3 has 12 amino acids. CDR1 is SGHTA, CDR2 FQGNSA, per germline. Trimming left V 3 bases short and J 7 bases short, with 9 bases between. The V and J genes are TRBV7-2 and TRBJ1-1, with D unresolved. The sequence derives from a woman in her 30s with Graves' hyperthyroidism. Sequencing was carried out using blood. The CDR3 DNA reads as TGTGCCAGCAGCTTCTTGGGAGGTGAAGCTTTCTTT. It codes for CASSFLGGEAFF.